This TCR beta chain was profiled in a study of cytomegalovirus exposure and HLA in healthy donors. About the study: Early released data comprised 80 million to 100 million unique TCRs from HLA-typed donors.

Worth noting for this clone: Its target is unknown.

Study-level findings and limits: Data from an earlier analysis indicated that most TCR beta V segments were productive either about 87% or about 30% of the time. As a later analysis showed, a missense DCLRE1C variant was linked to trimming of TCR beta V- and J-genes. TCR beta sequences numbering roughly 16,000 were associated with HLA alleles at 0.05 false discovery rate in a later analysis.

The PCR had 60 Vbeta and 13 Jbeta primers. Generated by immunoSEQ multiplex PCR, the TCRdb table keeps only in-frame clones and is missing some. The sample lists 250,000 or so clones, around 90% occurring once. V dropped 6 bases and J dropped 5; count of bases not matched to a gene: 7. The CDR3 is made up of 14 amino acids. The germline gives CDR1 MNHEY, CDR2 SMNVEV (reference sequence). The sequence derives from a girl aged 2 to 10 in good health and CMV-seronegative. The chain joins TRBV27 to TRBJ2-7; 10 nucleotides match TRBD1. The specimen was PBMCs. The CDR3 DNA sequence: TGTGCCAGCAGAGGACAGGGGGAGATCCACGAGCAGTACTTC. Translated, it gives CASRGQGEIHEQYF.